Listed here are 29 T cell receptor beta chains from one sample, sequenced in a study of identifying expanded T cells in peripheral blood. The method was immunoSEQ multiplex PCR; TCRdb's version includes in-frame clones alone and lacks a portion of them. The data show approximately 80,000 clones, 70% to 90% seen once. The specimen sequenced was blood. These receptors were taken from a person aged 18 to 75 in good health.

The chain combines TRBV7-6 with TRBJ2-2, with D maybe TRBD2 (6 bases). The V end lost 5 bases, the J end lost 0 bases, and 10 bases lay between the germline ends. Germline V gene sequence: CDR1 SGHVS, CDR2 FNYEAQ. This CDR3 region has 15 residues. This CDR3 reads CASSPTRANTGELFF. The CDR3 nucleotides are TGTGCCAGCAGCCCGACTAGAGCGAACACCGGGGAGCTGTTTTTT.

The chain uses TRBV7-2 and TRBJ2-3; 9 bases are a match to TRBD2. The J segment lost 4 bases and the V segment lost 4 bases, leaving 6 bases of the junction unmatched. This CDR3 spans 15 amino acids. Germline assignment: CDR1 SGHTA and CDR2 FQGNSA. CDR3 DNA: TGTGCCAGCAGCTACCCGGGACTAGCCTCAGATACGCAGTATTTT. This codes for CASSYPGLASDTQYF.

The chain carries TRBV11-2 and TRBJ2-7, with D uncertain. This CDR3 is built from 12 residues. V lost 1 base and J 2 bases, leaving 3 bases between the germline ends. Germline CDR1 is SGHAT and CDR2 is FQNNGV. The CDR3: CASSLVPYEQYF. The CDR3 region has the DNA TGTGCCAGCAGCTTAGTGCCCTACGAGCAGTACTTC. The complete variable domain, with remaining parts taken from reference TRBV11-2 and TRBJ2-7, reads EAGVAQSPRYKIIEKRQSVAFWCNPISGHATLYWYQQILGQGPKLLIQFQNNGVVDDSQLPKDRFSAERLKGVDSTLKIQPAKLEDSAVYLCASSLVPYEQYFGPGTRLTVT.

The gene calls are TRBV18 and TRBJ2-7, with a possible D match to TRBD1 (6 bases). Germline-derived CDR1 and CDR2 are KGHSH and LQKENI. Trimming left V 3 bases short and J 0 bases short, with 12 bases between. The length of the CDR3 is 15 residues. The CDR3, as DNA: TGTGCCAGCTCACCTGCACAGGGAGCCTCCTACGAGCAGTACTTC. Translated: CASSPAQGASYEQYF.

V gene TRBV29-1 combines with J gene TRBJ2-1; the D gene is possibly TRBD2 (6 bases). Germline lookup yields CDR1 SQVTM and CDR2 ANQGSEA. With 3 bases removed from V and 12 bases from J, the gap between germline ends came to 18 bases. The CDR3 length is 13 residues. CDR3: CSVDNTGVSGQFF. In nucleotides, the CDR3 is TGCAGCGTTGACAATACGGGAGTTAGTGGGCAGTTCTTC.

CDR3 sequence reads: CASSLRQVHTEAFF. CDR3 nucleotides: TGTGCCAGCAGCCTTCGACAGGTGCACACTGAAGCTTTCTTT. V gene TRBV7-2 combines with J gene TRBJ1-1, with D possibly TRBD1 on 6 matching bases. This CDR3 is built from 14 residues. V lost 5 bases, J lost 3 bases, and 13 bases lay in between. Germline loops: CDR1 SGHTA, CDR2 FQGNSA. The full variable domain, its missing parts supplied by reference TRBV7-2 and TRBJ1-1, is GAGVSQSPSNKVTEKGKDVELRCDPISGHTALYWYRQSLGQGLEFLIYFQGNSAPDKSGLPSDRFSAERTGGSVSTLTIQRTQQEDSAVYLCASSLRQVHTEAFFGQGTRLTVV.

The V and J genes are TRBV7-2 and TRBJ2-7; D may correspond to TRBD1 or TRBD2 (5 bases each). The V gene's germline CDR1 is SGHTA and CDR2 FQGNSA. V lost 2 bases and J lost 2, with 10 bases in between. This CDR3 is 14 amino acids long. CDR3 sequence (DNA): TGTGCCAGCAGCTTAAGTCGGGGACCCTACGAGCAGTACTTC. Protein sequence: CASSLSRGPYEQYF.

The chain joins TRBV11-2 to TRBJ2-2; 12 nucleotides align to TRBD2. The germline CDR1 and CDR2 sequences are SGHAT and FQNNGV. Trimming cost V 5 bases and J 6 bases; bases outside gene matches: 13. The CDR3 is made up of 18 amino acids. This CDR3 is CASSPWPRLAGDPGELFF. In DNA form, the CDR3 reads TGTGCCAGCAGCCCCTGGCCCCGACTAGCGGGAGACCCCGGGGAGCTGTTTTTT.

The rearrangement links TRBV6-6 to TRBJ1-1, with D unresolved. This CDR3 comprises 11 residues. Germline V CDR1 and CDR2: MNHNY, SVGAGI (reference sequence). V lost 7 bases and J 11 bases, leaving 14 bases between the germline ends. CDR3 coding DNA: TGTGCCAGCAAAGAGGGTAGCGCGGCTTTCTTT. This encodes CASKEGSAAFF.

This chain joins TRBV5-1 and TRBJ2-7, with TRBD2 identical over 11 bases. The V and J ends lost 4 bases and 3 bases, in that order; junction bases with no gene match: 6. Germline values: CDR1 SGHRS, CDR2 YFSETQ. This CDR3 region has 15 residues. CDR3 coding DNA: TGCGCCAGCAGCCCGGGACTAGCGGAATTCTACGAGCAGTACTTC. It is translated as CASSPGLAEFYEQYF.

This clone was seen a handful of times. The rearrangement links TRBV29-1 to TRBJ2-5; D is possibly TRBD2 (5 bases). This CDR3 comprises 14 residues. Trimming cost V 4 bases and J 1 base, with 13 bases left between them. Germline-derived CDR1 and CDR2 are SQVTM and ANQGSEA. CDR3 region: CSVAFLAGQETQYF. In nucleotides, the CDR3 is TGCAGCGTTGCCTTTCTCGCGGGCCAAGAGACCCAGTACTTC.

The chain recombines TRBV7-6 with TRBJ1-1; tentative D call: TRBD1 (6 bases). This CDR3 region has 13 residues. V lost 0 bases, J lost 6 bases, and 8 bases lay in between. Germline-derived CDR1 and CDR2 are SGHVS and FNYEAQ. CDR3 sequence reads: CASSLAGGPEAFF. For the CDR3, the DNA is TGTGCCAGCAGCTTAGCGGGGGGCCCTGAAGCTTTCTTT.

The rearrangement uses TRBV6-1 and TRBJ1-1; D is perhaps TRBD1 (5 bases). V shed 2 bases and J shed 11 bases, with 21 bases lying between them. Per germline, CDR1 MNHNS and CDR2 SASEGT. The CDR3 covers 15 residues. The CDR3 is CASSERWDRPGDAFF. The CDR3, as DNA: TGTGCCAGCAGTGAAAGGTGGGACCGTCCTGGGGATGCTTTCTTT.

V gene TRBV14 combines with J gene TRBJ1-1; 8 nucleotides match TRBD1. V trimming: 2 bases; J trimming: 4 bases; junction bases outside the gene matches: 9. The CDR3 length is 16 residues. Germline V gives CDR1 SGHDN, CDR2 FVKESK. CDR3: CASSQRPGTGPTEAFF. The CDR3 DNA is TGTGCCAGCAGCCAACGACCCGGGACAGGCCCCACTGAAGCTTTCTTT.

The J gene is TRBJ1-2, the V gene TRBV10-3, with D possibly TRBD1 on 5 matching bases. V lost 8 bases and J 1 base, leaving 23 bases between the germline ends. Germline assignment: CDR1 ENHRY and CDR2 SYGVKD. The CDR3 is made up of 17 amino acids. For the CDR3, the DNA is TGTGCCATCGCAGGGAATTACCATTCGTATGGTAACTATGGCTACACCTTC. Its protein is CAIAGNYHSYGNYGYTF.

The rearrangement links TRBV19 to TRBJ1-1, with 9 bases fitting TRBD1. Germline CDR1 LNHDA, CDR2 SQIVND (reference sequence). This CDR3 has 15 amino acids. CDR3 loop: CGSRDRDSMNTEAFF. As DNA, the CDR3 is TGTGGAAGTAGGGACAGGGACTCAATGAACACTGAAGCTTTCTTT.

The V call is TRBV4-1, the J call TRBJ2-5; TRBD2 agrees at 8 bases. This CDR3 is 17 amino acids long. The V and J ends lost 1 base and 2 bases, in that order; junction bases with no gene match: 9. CDR1 is MGHRA and CDR2 is YSYEKL in the germline V gene. The CDR3 loop is CASSQGVVAGTQETQYF. CDR3 nucleotides: TGCGCCAGCAGCCAAGGGGTGGTAGCGGGAACTCAAGAGACCCAGTACTTC.

This clone was counted a single time. The J gene is TRBJ1-4, the V gene TRBV6-6, with a tentative D call TRBD1 (5 bases). Per germline, CDR1 MNHNY and CDR2 SVGAGI (reference sequence). Between the trimmed V and J ends, which lost 9 bases and 5 bases, there was a span of 13 bases. The CDR3 is 13 amino acids. The CDR3 DNA sequence: TGTGCCAGTACTGCGGGACTGAATGAAAAACTGTTTTTT. The encoded protein is CASTAGLNEKLFF.

This chain uses TRBV10-3 with TRBJ1-3; D perhaps matches TRBD1 (6 bases). Trimming cost V 9 bases and J 3 bases, with 18 bases left between them. The length of the CDR3 is 15 residues. The germline V gene encodes CDR1 ENHRY and CDR2 SYGVKD. The CDR3 region has the DNA TGTGCCATGAAGTGGGGGCAGGGCGATGGAAACACCATATATTTT. Translated, it gives CAMKWGQGDGNTIYF.

The rearrangement joins TRBV19 to TRBJ1-2, with 8 bases matching TRBD1. The CDR3 spans 14 residues. With 5 bases clipped from V and 5 bases from J, the junction kept 7 bases outside the gene matches. Per germline, CDR1 LNHDA and CDR2 SQIVND (reference sequence). The CDR3 sequence is CASSLRTGNYGYTF. The CDR3 DNA reads as TGTGCCAGTAGTCTCCGGACAGGGAATTATGGCTACACCTTC. Together with reference TRBV19 and TRBJ1-2, the CDR3 gives the full variable domain: DGGITQSPKYLFRKEGQNVTLSCEQNLNHDAMYWYRQDPGQGLRLIYYSQIVNDFQKGDIAEGYSVSREKKESFPLTVTSAQKNPTAFYLCASSLRTGNYGYTFGSGTRLTVV.

V usage is TRBV6-1 and J usage is TRBJ2-7; D call uncertain. The CDR3 runs 16 residues. Germline-derived CDR1 and CDR2 are MNHNS and SASEGT. With 0 bases removed from V and 3 bases from J, the gap between germline ends came to 15 bases. CDR3 in DNA: TGTGCCAGCAGTGAAGCAACCGGCCCAACCCGCTACGAGCAGTACTTC. Its protein product is CASSEATGPTRYEQYF.

This sequence joins TRBV11-2 and TRBJ1-4; possible D gene TRBD1, 5 bases. The length of the CDR3 is 15 residues. Germline V gene lookup returns CDR1 SGHAT and CDR2 FQNNGV. The ends were cut back, 5 bases at V and 7 bases at J, with 17 bases in the middle. The CDR3 here is CASSAVGGRGEKLFF. The CDR3 nucleotides are TGTGCCAGCAGCGCAGTGGGGGGAAGGGGTGAAAAACTGTTTTTT.

The J gene is TRBJ2-5, the V gene TRBV4-3, with TRBD2 matching 9 bases. V was clipped by 1 base and J by 4 bases; unmatched bases: 10. Germline assignment: CDR1 LGHNA and CDR2 YSLEER. The CDR3 is 17 amino acids. In DNA, the CDR3 is TGCGCCAGCAGCCAAGGGGTGACAGCGGGAGGAGGAGAGACCCAGTACTTC. It specifies CASSQGVTAGGGETQYF.

The chain links TRBV28 to TRBJ1-1; D is unclear. The CDR3 is made up of 15 amino acids. Germline assignment: CDR1 MDHEN and CDR2 SYDVKM. V was trimmed by 3 bases and J by 4 bases, leaving 15 bases between them. CDR3 DNA sequence: TGTGCCAGCAGTTTTGGTGCGGGTCTTATCACTGAAGCTTTCTTT. It translates to CASSFGAGLITEAFF. Together with reference TRBV28 and TRBJ1-1, the CDR3 gives the full variable domain: DVKVTQSSRYLVKRTGEKVFLECVQDMDHENMFWYRQDPGLGLRLIYFSYDVKMKEKGDIPEGYSVSREKKERFSLILESASTNQTSMYLCASSFGAGLITEAFFGQGTRLTVV.

The chain uses TRBV7-2 and TRBJ2-5; a possible D gene is TRBD2 (7 bases). This CDR3 is 15 amino acids long. V was clipped by 5 bases and J by 5 bases, with 18 bases between them. CDR1 and CDR2 from the germline V gene are SGHTA and FQGNSA. The CDR3 region is CASSLSGGAGETQYF. CDR3 DNA sequence: TGTGCCAGCAGCCTTTCTGGGGGGGCCGGGGAGACCCAGTACTTC.

The chain employs TRBV5-1 and TRBJ2-1; D not resolved. The V end lost 3 bases, the J end lost 6 bases, and 7 bases lay between the germline ends. Germline CDR1 SGHRS, CDR2 YFSETQ. The CDR3 is 12 residues long. The CDR3 loop is CASSSQPNEQFF. The CDR3 DNA sequence: TGCGCCAGCAGCTCCCAGCCCAATGAGCAGTTCTTC.

V is TRBV6-6 and J is TRBJ1-3; D unresolved. The CDR3 contains 14 residues. Per the germline V gene, CDR1 is MNHNY and CDR2 is SVGAGI (reference sequence). V lost 0 bases to trimming and J lost 16 bases, with 19 bases between them. CDR3 protein: CASSYSGQEGLSYF. The CDR3 region has the DNA TGTGCCAGCAGTTACTCGGGTCAGGAAGGTCTGTCGTATTTT.

The rearrangement joins TRBV7-8 to TRBJ2-2, with 8 bases fitting TRBD2. This CDR3 spans 16 amino acids. With V trimmed by 4 bases and J by 5 bases, 9 bases remained unmatched. The germline CDR1 and CDR2 sequences are SGHVS and FQNEAQ. The DNA for the CDR3 is TGTGCCAGCAGCTACCGACTAGCGTGGGGGACCGGGGAGCTGTTTTTT. Protein product: CASSYRLAWGTGELFF.

The chain is built from TRBV18 and TRBJ2-3; either TRBD1 or TRBD2 may supply D (5 bases each). With 6 bases removed from V and 6 bases from J, the gap between germline ends came to 19 bases. The germline V gene has CDR1 KGHSH and CDR2 LQKENI. This CDR3 comprises 15 residues. CDR3 in amino acids: CASSPGPLIMDTQYF. Written as DNA, the CDR3 is TGTGCCAGCTCCCCGGGACCTCTTATCATGGATACGCAGTATTTT.